Presented here are 15 T cell receptor beta chains from one specimen sequenced in a study of blood T cell repertoires in COVID-19. Method: immunoSEQ multiplex PCR; TCRdb's copy keeps in-frame clones and lacks some. The table records 120,000 to 150,000 clones, around 83% of them present only once. Sequences were obtained from peripheral blood. The receptor source for this set is a woman in her 50s in a cohort sampled during active or convalescent COVID-19.

V is TRBV20-1 and J is TRBJ2-1, with a weak D call TRBD1 (5 bases). Trimming took off 7 bases at V and 8 bases at J, with 9 bases between the two ends. This CDR3 contains 10 residues. From germline, CDR1 is DFQATT and CDR2 SNEGSKA (reference sequence). The CDR3 DNA reads as TGCAGTGGTGGCAGGGATGAGCAGTTCTTC. Translation: CSGGRDEQFF.

CDR3 in DNA: TGTGCCAGTAACGGTCGAGCGAATCAGCCCCAGCATTTT. It encodes CASNGRANQPQHF. This chain connects TRBV19 to TRBJ1-5, with D hard to call. Looked up from germline, CDR1 is LNHDA and CDR2 is SQIVND (reference sequence). V lost 7 bases and J lost 4, with 11 bases in between. The length of the CDR3 is 13 residues.

The V call is TRBV6-6, the J call TRBJ2-1; 8 nucleotides align to TRBD2. The germline gives CDR1 MNHNY, CDR2 SVGAGI (reference sequence). V was pared by 7 bases and J by 4 bases, with 9 bases of the junction left unmatched. This CDR3 is built from 15 residues. CDR3 in amino acids: CASTRAGGFYNEQFF. In nucleotides, the CDR3 is TGTGCCAGCACCCGTGCGGGGGGATTTTACAATGAGCAGTTCTTC.

A word on this clone: The same CDR3 is also encoded by other DNA sequences in this sample. The rearrangement uses TRBV4-1 and TRBJ2-7, with D maybe TRBD1 (6 bases). V was clipped by 0 bases and J by 4 bases, with 10 bases between them. This CDR3 spans 14 amino acids. CDR1 is MGHRA, CDR2 YSYEKL, per germline. CDR3 coding DNA: TGCGCCAGCAGCCAAGACAGGGGTTCTTACGAGCAGTACTTC. Translation: CASSQDRGSYEQYF.

The chain is built from TRBV6-5 and TRBJ2-1, with D tentatively TRBD1 (6 bases). V lost 6 bases, J lost 1 base, and 7 bases lay in between. CDR3 length: 13 residues. CDR1 and CDR2 from the germline V gene are MNHEY and SVGAGI. The chain's CDR3 is CASRTGSYNEQFF. CDR3 DNA: TGTGCCAGCAGAACAGGGTCCTACAATGAGCAGTTCTTC.

The rearrangement links TRBV2 to TRBJ1-4, with 7 bases matching TRBD1. Germline V CDR1 and CDR2: SNHLY, FYNNEI. The ends lost 4 bases at V and 6 bases at J; junction bases unmatched: 8. This CDR3 has 15 residues. CDR3 region: CASSVGGTEYEKLFF. As DNA, the CDR3 is TGTGCCAGCAGTGTCGGAGGGACAGAGTATGAAAAACTGTTTTTT.

J is TRBJ2-3 and V is TRBV5-1; 7 nucleotides agree with TRBD2. V lost 0 bases, J lost 2 bases, and 6 bases stayed unmatched. This CDR3 region has 16 residues. Germline CDR1 reads SGHRS; CDR2 reads YFSETQ. The CDR3 loop reads CASSLGIGGITDTQYF. The DNA for the CDR3 is TGCGCCAGCAGCTTGGGTATCGGGGGGATCACAGATACGCAGTATTTT.

This sequence joins TRBV3-1 (or the pseudogene TRBV3-2) and TRBJ2-1; no reliable D call. Deletions cut 3 bases from V and 5 bases from J, with 11 bases between. This CDR3 is built from 14 residues. Germline V lookup: CDR1 LGHDT, CDR2 YNNKEL (reference sequence). CDR3 loop: CASSQTNKDNEQFF. The DNA of the CDR3 is TGTGCCAGCAGCCAGACAAATAAGGACAATGAGCAGTTCTTC.

The J gene is TRBJ1-1, the V gene TRBV19; D is unresolved. V lost 9 bases to trimming and J lost 2 bases, with 7 bases between them. The length of the CDR3 is 11 residues. From germline, CDR1 is LNHDA and CDR2 SQIVND (reference sequence). CDR3 sequence: CASLYNTEAFF. The CDR3, as DNA: TGTGCCAGCTTATATAACACTGAAGCTTTCTTT.

This clone has only one observation. The rearrangement joins TRBV27 to TRBJ2-1; 8 nucleotides agree with TRBD1. The germline CDR1 and CDR2 sequences are MNHEY and SMNVEV (reference sequence). J lost 3 bases, V lost 5 bases, and 6 bases had no gene match. The CDR3 is 15 amino acids. The CDR3 bases are TGTGCCAGCAGTCTCGGACAGGGTATCTACAATGAGCAGTTCTTC. The encoded protein is CASSLGQGIYNEQFF.

This chain joins TRBV19 and TRBJ1-1; no definite D call. The CDR3 covers 13 residues. Germline values: CDR1 LNHDA, CDR2 SQIVND (reference sequence). The V end lost 2 bases, the J end lost 4 bases, and 8 bases lay between the germline ends. CDR3 residues: CASSIWGGTEAFF. In nucleotides, the CDR3 is TGTGCCAGTAGTATATGGGGAGGCACTGAAGCTTTCTTT.

This clone was recorded a few times. The V gene is TRBV24-1, the J gene TRBJ1-2, with D possibly being TRBD1 (6 bases). Germline CDR1 KGHDR, CDR2 SFDVKD. V lost 12 bases, J lost 2 bases, and 9 bases lay in between. CDR3 length: 11 amino acids. The CDR3 bases are TGTGCCGCAGGGGACAACTATGGCTACACCTTC. Translated: CAAGDNYGYTF.

The V and J genes are TRBV9 and TRBJ2-2, with 10 bases lining up with TRBD2. CDR1 SGDLS and CDR2 YYNGEE come from the germline V gene. CDR3 length: 18 residues. Trimming at V came to 4 bases and at J to 2 bases, leaving 11 bases not matched to a gene. As DNA, the CDR3 is TGTGCCAGCAGCCCGGCGATAGCGGGGGGCCCTAACACCGGGGAGCTGTTTTTT. It is translated as CASSPAIAGGPNTGELFF.

V and J are TRBV3-1 (or the pseudogene TRBV3-2) and TRBJ2-3, with D possibly TRBD2 on 6 matching bases. The CDR3 sequence is 15 residues long. Germline CDR1 is LGHDT and CDR2 is YNNKEL (reference sequence). The V end lost 2 bases, the J end lost 5 bases, and 14 bases lay between the germline ends. CDR3 loop: CASSQHRLGGDTQYF. Here the CDR3 DNA reads TGTGCCAGCAGCCAACATCGCCTGGGGGGAGATACGCAGTATTTT.

The chain links TRBV6-5 to TRBJ2-7; 10 nucleotides line up with TRBD1. From germline, CDR1 is MNHEY and CDR2 SVGAGI. V shed 2 bases, J shed 0 bases, and the junction held 1 base outside the gene matches. The CDR3 has 15 residues. DNA of the CDR3: TGTGCCAGCAGTTACGGACAGGGGGTCTCCTACGAGCAGTACTTC. The encoded protein is CASSYGQGVSYEQYF.